This record looks at one T cell receptor (beta chain) sequence and its context. The data were taken from a study of shared clonotypes between healthy human individuals. The CDR3 totals 15 residues. In germline, CDR1 is LNHDA, CDR2 SQIVND (reference sequence). Trimming pared 9 bases from V and 4 bases from J, leaving 21 bases between. The assay was immunoSEQ multiplex PCR, and TCRdb's table has in-frame clones only and misses some. The sample shows approximately 500,000 clones, almost 97% of them seen only once. The clonotype comes from a woman aged 25-40 years in good health. The chain combines TRBV19 with TRBJ1-1, with D hard to call. Sequencing was carried out using naive CD4+ T cells sorted from blood. Subset noted: CD45RA+ positively selected. Here the CDR3 DNA reads TGTGCCAGCTCTATACGGGCCCGAAGGTCCACTGAAGCTTTCTTT. Protein product: CASSIRARRSTEAFF.